This T cell receptor beta chain was sequenced for a study of blood T cell repertoires in COVID-19 (dated by TCRdb to the early 2020s). Regarding the study in general: Collaborator samples came from the United States, Italy and Spain and covered acute and convalescent phases of COVID-19. Subjects who had been exposed to COVID-19, were actively infected with it, or had recovered from it provided the deeply sampled blood TCRbeta repertoires that made up the dataset. Nearly every sample came with metadata listing a de-identified subject ID, COVID-19 status, age in years and sex. Samples came from the ongoing ImmuneRACE study (first 160 participants) plus 1,254 subjects from 6 global collaborators. The material from the prospective study consisted of cDNA or gDNA derived from T cells, B-cell-depleted T cells, or PBMCs. The repertoires were made available in a free public database intended to serve as a resource for research on the immune response to SARS-CoV-2. Where available, HLA class I and class II types were taken from metadata supplied by the sample provider and were not determined by assay-based typing. General conclusions and limits of the study: The amount of clinical and demographic metadata varied by source and participant and was provided uncurated.

A distance of 12 bases separates the germline ends of V and J, which lose 7 bases and 4 bases respectively. Reading the germline V gene gives CDR1 SGHDT and CDR2 YYEEEE. Its CDR3 holds 14 amino acids, cysteine through phenylalanine. Here the CDR3 DNA is all that survives: 42 bases in frame from base 1. Whole blood was collected in K2EDTA tubes by collaborating institutions according to the institutions' own protocols. For TCRbeta analysis, collaborators shipped samples as frozen whole blood, isolated PBMCs, or DNA extracted from either of those sample types. About this clone: Its cognate antigen has yet to be identified. One base away there is no much larger clone; base qualities are not given.

TCRbeta CDR3 regions were amplified from genomic DNA by means of the immunoSEQ Assay, a bias-controlled multiplex PCR. The authors' pipeline ran thus. Within the assay, amplification of reference gene primers was used to estimate how many nucleated cells each sample contained. To quantify the absolute abundance of each unique TCRbeta CDR3 rearrangement, sequence reads were collapsed and filtered. For each sample, productive Simpson clonality was calculated as the square root of Simpson's diversity index across productive rearrangements. Held by TCRdb, this immuneACCESS table contains in-frame sequences only and omits some clones. Under half of the omission traces to an unresolved V gene where checked; the cause of the rest is unknown. Clonal size and the V and J genes are those of that table, whereas D and trimming came from the DNA. The sample table shows around 30,000 clones, and around 77% are seen once. The ten largest clones capture under 20% of the sample.

In this chain, TRBV5-6 is recombined with TRBJ2-6; a weak D assignment points to TRBD1 (6 bases agree). The TCR sequence derives from a human donor in a cohort sampled during active COVID-19. Sequencing used peripheral blood. The DNA sequence reads TGTGCCAGCTCTACAGGGTCGGGGGCCAACGTCCTGACTTTC. Translated, it gives CASSTGSGANVLTF.